These T cell receptor beta chains were read from a single sample in a study of human T cells and chemical hapten exposure. One entry per CDR3 protein, called by TCRdb with MiXCR from the RACE reads. The sample has under 70,000 distinct CDR3 sequences, about 10% seen once. The sample in question was whole blood, obtained in connection with sensitization to the hapten diphenylcyclopropenone (DPC). These TCRs come from a woman in her forties with alopecia areata. Some clones in this sample may be carry-over from other donors' samples. Both conserved end residues are part of each CDR3. A D gene is named only where the DNA matches it firmly. Rows give clone size only sometimes, using once, few, many, or a class for an expanded clone.

v_call	clone_size	d_call	j_call	cdr3_aa	cdr3_nt
TRBV7-6	many	TRBD2	TRBJ2-3	CASSLVAGGRDTQYF	TGTGCCAGCAGCTTAGTAGCGGGGGGAAGGGATACGCAGTATTTT
TRBV30	NA	NA	TRBJ1-4	CAWSDRGTEKLFF	TGTGCCTGGAGCGACAGAGGGACCGAAAAACTGTTTTTT
TRBV11-1	many	TRBD2	TRBJ2-2	CASSSGLAGGTGELFF	TGTGCCAGCAGCTCAGGACTAGCGGGGGGGACCGGGGAGCTGTTTTTT
TRBV14	many	TRBD1	TRBJ2-4	CASSLWTGTKNIQYF	TGTGCCAGCAGCCTCTGGACAGGGACCAAAAACATTCAGTACTTC
TRBV6-5	many	TRBD1	TRBJ1-5	CASSSGQGPSGNQPQHF	TGTGCCAGCAGCTCGGGACAGGGACCTAGTGGCAATCAGCCCCAGCATTTT
TRBV2	NA	TRBD2	TRBJ2-7	CASTGRWGSGSTYEQYF	TGTGCCAGCACCGGCCGCTGGGGTAGCGGGAGTACGTACGAGCAGTACTTC
TRBV18	few	NA	TRBJ2-5	CASSQLPEETQYF	TGTGCCAGCTCACAACTCCCTGAAGAGACCCAGTACTTC
TRBV7-9	NA	NA	TRBJ2-1	CASSLDSMGRFYNEQFF	TGTGCCAGCAGCTTAGATTCAATGGGGCGGTTCTACAATGAGCAGTTCTTC
TRBV9	many	TRBD1	TRBJ2-7	CASSETQGALAEQYF	TGTGCCAGCAGCGAAACTCAGGGGGCCTTGGCCGAGCAGTACTTC
TRBV5-4	NA	NA	TRBJ2-3	CASSLSWRSNTQYF	TGTGCCAGCAGCTTGAGCTGGAGATCAAATACGCAGTATTTT
TRBV27	few	NA	TRBJ1-1	CASSLSPLYRPMNTEAFF	TGTGCCAGCAGTTTATCGCCCCTTTACAGGCCAATGAACACTGAAGCTTTCTTT
TRBV29-1	many	TRBD1	TRBJ2-7	CSVQRTGAPYEQYF	TGCAGCGTCCAGCGGACAGGGGCCCCCTACGAGCAGTACTTC
TRBV7-2	many	TRBD2	TRBJ2-3	CASSRLAGGADTQYF	TGTGCCAGCAGCCGACTAGCGGGAGGGGCAGATACGCAGTATTTT
TRBV20-1	NA	TRBD1	TRBJ2-3	CSARDPGRGPDTQYF	TGCAGTGCTAGAGATCCCGGCAGGGGGCCAGATACGCAGTATTTT
TRBV9	many	NA	TRBJ1-1	CASSLGGSLNTEAFF	TGTGCCAGCAGCCTGGGTGGCAGCTTGAACACTGAAGCTTTCTTT
TRBV4-3	many	NA	TRBJ2-7	CASSQGGGRSEQYF	TGCGCCAGCAGCCAAGGAGGGGGTCGATCCGAGCAGTACTTC
TRBV7-6	many	NA	TRBJ2-1	CASSLYYGYNEQFF	TGTGCCAGCAGCTTATATTACGGCTACAATGAGCAGTTCTTC
TRBV27	NA	NA	TRBJ2-5	CASSPRTLETQYF	TGTGCCAGCAGTCCCCGGACGCTAGAGACCCAGTACTTC
TRBV7-9	many	NA	TRBJ1-4	CASGLSGPNEKLFF	TGTGCCAGCGGACTGTCGGGACCTAATGAAAAACTGTTTTTT
TRBV29-1	many	TRBD1	TRBJ1-2	CSVTNGTGVGYTF	TGCAGCGTGACCAATGGGACAGGGGTAGGCTACACCTTC
TRBV6-2/TRBV6-3	many	TRBD2	TRBJ2-7	CASSSGQRGTYEQYF	TGTGCCAGCAGCTCGGGGCAGCGGGGTACCTACGAGCAGTACTTC
TRBV18	few	NA	TRBJ2-1	CASSPPRNEQFF	TGTGCCAGCTCACCACCGCGGAATGAGCAGTTCTTC
TRBV5-6	few	NA	TRBJ2-2	CASSLWQRHTGELFF	TGTGCCAGCAGCTTGTGGCAGCGGCACACCGGGGAGCTGTTTTTT
TRBV7-3	few	TRBD1	TRBJ1-5	CASSLTGQYNQPQHF	TGTGCCAGCAGCCTGACGGGACAGTACAATCAGCCCCAGCATTTT
TRBV7-2	many	NA	TRBJ2-7	CASSLGGSGGEYF	TGTGCCAGCAGCTTAGGGGGAAGTGGTGGAGAGTACTTC
TRBV28	few	NA	TRBJ1-1	CASSFWGGSDAFF	TGTGCCAGCAGTTTCTGGGGGGGGAGCGACGCTTTCTTT
TRBV27	few	NA	TRBJ2-7	CASSPPDRYEQYF	TGTGCCAGCAGCCCCCCAGACAGGTACGAGCAGTACTTC
TRBV28	many	TRBD1	TRBJ2-1	CASSQPWDSPPSEQFF	TGTGCCAGCAGTCAACCCTGGGACAGTCCGCCTAGTGAGCAGTTCTTC
TRBV10-3	NA	NA	TRBJ1-4	CAISEVRVEKLFF	TGTGCCATCAGTGAGGTCAGGGTTGAAAAACTGTTTTTT
TRBV4-3	NA	TRBD1	TRBJ2-2	CASSQERDSSNTGELFF	TGCGCCAGCAGCCAAGAACGGGACAGTTCGAACACCGGGGAGCTGTTTTTT
TRBV20-1	few	NA	TRBJ2-3	CSASGQINTDTQYF	TGCAGTGCCTCGGGGCAGATAAACACAGATACGCAGTATTTT
TRBV20-1	NA	NA	TRBJ2-4	CSAPLMGGLAINIQYF	TGCAGTGCTCCTCTGATGGGGGGGCTAGCCATAAACATTCAGTACTTC
TRBV11-2	once	NA	TRBJ2-2	CASSWTYPGTGELFF	TGTGCCAGCAGTTGGACATACCCGGGCACCGGGGAGCTGTTTTTT
TRBV20-1	many	TRBD2	TRBJ2-3	CSARDRAGGIQYTQYF	TGCAGTGCTAGAGATCGGGCGGGAGGGATCCAATATACGCAGTATTTT
TRBV29-1	NA	TRBD2	TRBJ2-7	CSVKPGLGDYEQYF	TGCAGCGTTAAGCCGGGACTAGGAGACTACGAGCAGTACTTC
TRBV6-2/TRBV6-3	NA	NA	TRBJ1-2	CASSYRDYGYTF	TGTGCCAGCAGTTACAGGGACTATGGCTACACCTTC
TRBV11-3	few	NA	TRBJ1-1	CASSTQENTEAFF	TGTGCCAGCAGCACCCAGGAGAACACTGAAGCTTTCTTT
TRBV27	many	NA	TRBJ1-2	CASSVHPESPDGYTF	TGTGCCAGCAGCGTCCACCCCGAGAGTCCAGATGGCTACACCTTC
TRBV19	many	NA	TRBJ1-2	CASSISGRTNYGYTF	TGTGCCAGTAGTATCTCGGGACGGACTAACTATGGCTACACCTTC
TRBV4-3	NA	NA	TRBJ1-5	CASSQSRDYNQPQHF	TGCGCCAGCAGCCAAAGCCGGGACTACAATCAGCCCCAGCATTTT
TRBV7-8	many	TRBD2	TRBJ2-3	CASSSRLAGAIGTQYF	TGTGCCAGCAGCTCCAGACTAGCGGGGGCGATCGGTACGCAGTATTTT
TRBV7-8	many	TRBD1	TRBJ1-3	CASSQGTASGNTIYF	TGTGCCAGCAGCCAGGGGACAGCATCTGGAAACACCATATATTTT
TRBV7-8	many	NA	TRBJ1-1	CASSLGSGRAVTEAFF	TGTGCCAGCAGCTTAGGCTCCGGCAGGGCCGTGACTGAAGCTTTCTTT
TRBV28	NA	TRBD1	TRBJ1-1	CACTGGTEAFF	TGTGCCTGCACAGGGGGCACTGAAGCTTTCTTT
TRBV7-9	many	NA	TRBJ2-5	CASSFAGAWETQYF	TGTGCCAGCAGCTTTGCCGGAGCTTGGGAGACCCAGTACTTC
TRBV5-4	many	NA	TRBJ1-5	CASSLDGGANQPQHF	TGTGCCAGCAGCTTGGACGGGGGTGCAAATCAGCCCCAGCATTTT
TRBV4-2	few	NA	TRBJ2-7	CASSQLLHRDIPIDEQYF	TGTGCCAGCAGCCAACTCCTGCACCGGGACATCCCAATCGACGAGCAGTACTTC
TRBV5-5	few	TRBD1	TRBJ2-5	CASSSTGRETQYF	TGTGCCAGCAGTTCGACAGGGCGAGAGACCCAGTACTTC
TRBV12-3/TRBV12-4	NA	TRBD2	TRBJ2-1	CASSLAGGIYNEQFF	TGTGCCAGCAGCCTAGCGGGAGGGATCTACAATGAGCAGTTCTTC
TRBV19	many	TRBD1	TRBJ1-5	CASSRPPYRGDQPQHF	TGTGCCAGTAGTCGCCCTCCCTACAGGGGCGACCAGCCCCAGCATTTT
TRBV2	NA	NA	TRBJ2-3	CASSHRDLTDTQYF	TGTGCCAGCAGTCACCGGGATCTCACAGATACGCAGTATTTT
TRBV29-1	many	NA	TRBJ2-7	CSVEVLGQNTYEQYF	TGCAGCGTTGAAGTGTTGGGACAAAATACCTACGAGCAGTACTTC
TRBV6-2/TRBV6-3	NA	TRBD1	TRBJ2-7	CASRRGQGLYEQYF	TGTGCCAGCAGACGAGGACAGGGGCTCTACGAGCAGTACTTC
TRBV4-1	few	NA	TRBJ2-3	CASSQRTADTQYF	TGCGCCAGCAGCCAACGGACAGCAGATACGCAGTATTTT
TRBV3-1	NA	NA	TRBJ1-1	CASSQTLISGNTEAFF	TGTGCCAGCAGCCAAACCCTAATAAGTGGGAACACTGAAGCTTTCTTT